This T cell receptor beta chain was found in a study of beta chain features in type 1 diabetes. TCRB transcripts that were expressed got sequenced, as all of the isolated RNA had been reverse transcribed. Clones were sequenced by immunoSEQ multiplex PCR, and TCRdb holds only the in-frame ones, with some missing. The sample carries hundreds of thousands of clones, about 29% recorded once. The germline V and J ends were trimmed by 3 bases and 9 bases, with 12 bases remaining between them. The CDR3 loop spans 12 amino acids. Germline CDR1 SGHTA, CDR2 FQGNSA. Sequences were obtained from naive CD4+ T cells from blood. The TCR was taken from a man younger than 30 in good health. The gene calls are TRBV7-2 and TRBJ2-7; D is unresolved. The CDR3: CASSFRPTGQYF. For the CDR3, the DNA is TGTGCCAGCAGCTTTAGGCCCACTGGGCAGTACTTC.